This T cell receptor (beta chain) was obtained from a study of T-cell reconstitution after alpha-beta-depleted transplantation in children. This clonotype was observed at least ten times. Unique molecular identifiers tagged the TCRbeta library. TCRdb processed the PCR reads anew with MiXCR; each CDR3 protein has one entry. The sample lists just over 350,000 distinct CDR3 sequences, roughly 13% seen once, with 3.5% to 4.5% in the top ten. Source: PBMCs, taken from the stem cell graft. This receptor was identified in a human donor who donated a stem cell graft to a child with Fanconi anemia.

The CDR3 is CSVPDSSYNSPLHF. The CDR3 DNA reads TGCAGCGTTCCGGACAGCTCCTATAATTCACCCCTCCACTTT. The chain has TRBV29-1 and TRBJ1-6; TRBD1 is a possible D gene (6 bases). Germline loops: CDR1 SQVTM, CDR2 ANQGSEA. The CDR3 totals 14 residues. With 5 bases removed from V and 0 bases from J, the gap between germline ends came to 8 bases.